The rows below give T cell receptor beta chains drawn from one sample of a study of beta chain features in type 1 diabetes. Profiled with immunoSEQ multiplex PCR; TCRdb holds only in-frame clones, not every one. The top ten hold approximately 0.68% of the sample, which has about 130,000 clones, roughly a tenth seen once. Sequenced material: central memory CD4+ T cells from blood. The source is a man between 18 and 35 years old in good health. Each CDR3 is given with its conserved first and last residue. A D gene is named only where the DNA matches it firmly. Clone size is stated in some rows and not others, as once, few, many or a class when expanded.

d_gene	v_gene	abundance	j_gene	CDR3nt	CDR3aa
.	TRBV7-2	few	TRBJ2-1	TGTGCCAGCAGCCCGCCGTCCGTGATACAGGGAGAGCAGTTCTTC	CASSPPSVIQGEQFF
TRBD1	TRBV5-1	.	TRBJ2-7	TGCGCCAGCAGCTCGCAGACAGGGGGCTACGAGCAGTACTTC	CASSSQTGGYEQYF
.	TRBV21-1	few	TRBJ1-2	TGTGCCAGCAGCCACCCCTGGGACAGGGGGTATGGCTACACCTTC	CASSHPWDRGYGYTF
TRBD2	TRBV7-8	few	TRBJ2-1	TGTGCCAGCAGCCCCCTAGCGGGGGGACACAATGAGCAGTTCTTC	CASSPLAGGHNEQFF
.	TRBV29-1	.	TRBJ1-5	TGCAGCGTTGCAGGGGACGGCAATCAGCCCCAGCATTTT	CSVAGDGNQPQHF
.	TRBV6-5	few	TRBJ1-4	TGTGCCAGCACTCAGGGGTCGGGTAATGAAAAACTGTTTTTT	CASTQGSGNEKLFF
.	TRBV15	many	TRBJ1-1	TGTGCCACCAGCAGACAGGCCACGGGGGCTGAAGCTTTCTTT	CATSRQATGAEAFF
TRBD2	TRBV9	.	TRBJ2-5	TGTGCCAGCAGCGTAGCCAGCGGGGGGGCCGGTTATGAGACCCAGTACTTC	CASSVASGGAGYETQYF
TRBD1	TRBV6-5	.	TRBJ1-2	TGTGCCAGCAGAGGCGGGACAGGGAACTATGGCTACACCTTC	CASRGGTGNYGYTF
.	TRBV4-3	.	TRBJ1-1	TGCGCCAGCAGCCAAGAAGGAAGGGGCTCTGAAGCTTTCTTT	CASSQEGRGSEAFF
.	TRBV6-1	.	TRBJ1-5	TGTGCCAGCAGATTGACAGAGGATCAGCCCCAGCATTTT	CASRLTEDQPQHF
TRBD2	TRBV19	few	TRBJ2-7	TGTGCCAGTAGGGACAGCGGGGGCACCTACGAGCAGTACTTC	CASRDSGGTYEQYF
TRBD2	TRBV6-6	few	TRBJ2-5	TGTGCCAGCAGTTTCGGGGGGGCCCAGTACTTC	CASSFGGAQYF
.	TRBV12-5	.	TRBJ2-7	TGTGCTAGTGGTCCGGGGTCCTACGAGCAGTACTTC	CASGPGSYEQYF
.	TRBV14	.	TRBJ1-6	TGTGCCAGCAGCCAAGGTCCTAGCCCTTCACCCCTCCACTTT	CASSQGPSPSPLHF
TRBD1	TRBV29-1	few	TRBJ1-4	TGCAGCGCCGTAATTAGGACAGGGAATGAAAAACTGTTTTTT	CSAVIRTGNEKLFF
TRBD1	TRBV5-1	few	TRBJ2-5	TGCGCCAGCAGCTTCGCCGGACAGGGGGCGGGCAGGGAGACCCAGTACTTC	CASSFAGQGAGRETQYF
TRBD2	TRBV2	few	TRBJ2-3	TGTGCCAGCAGGCGAGGTGCGAGACGGGGGGTCAATAGCACAGATACGCAGTATTTT	CASRRGARRGVNSTDTQYF
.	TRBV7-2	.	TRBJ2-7	TGTGCCAGCAGCCCCCTTAGACAGGTTAACTACGAGCAGTACTTC	CASSPLRQVNYEQYF
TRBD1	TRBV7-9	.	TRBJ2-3	TGTGCCAGCAGCGCAGGGACAGCAACAGATACGCAGTATTTT	CASSAGTATDTQYF
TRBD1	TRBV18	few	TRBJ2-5	TGTGCCAGCTCACCAAGGACAGGCGGAGATGAGACCCAGTACTTC	CASSPRTGGDETQYF
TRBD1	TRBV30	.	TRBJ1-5	TGTGCCTGGAGTACCGGGACAGGGTTGGGTCAGCCCCAGCATTTT	CAWSTGTGLGQPQHF
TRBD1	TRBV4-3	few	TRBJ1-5	TGCGCCAGCAGCCAAGGGTACAGGGGGACCGATAGCAATCAGCCCCAGCATTTT	CASSQGYRGTDSNQPQHF
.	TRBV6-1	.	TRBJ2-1	TGTGCCAGCAGTGCGAACCACCTCGGGCAGTTCTTC	CASSANHLGQFF
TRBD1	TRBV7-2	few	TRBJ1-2	TGTGCCAGCAGCTTAGCCTACAGGGGAAGTGGTGGCTACACCTTC	CASSLAYRGSGGYTF
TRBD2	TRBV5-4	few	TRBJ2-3	TGTGCCAGCCACACGGCTAGCGGGGTCTCCACAGATACGCAGTATTTT	CASHTASGVSTDTQYF
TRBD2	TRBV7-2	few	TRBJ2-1	TGTGCCAGCAGCTTAGCCGCGGGGGGGCACAATGAGCAGTTCTTC	CASSLAAGGHNEQFF
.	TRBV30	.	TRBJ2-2	TGTGCCTGGAGTAGGCAGGGGTGGGCCGGGGAGCTGTTTTTT	CAWSRQGWAGELFF
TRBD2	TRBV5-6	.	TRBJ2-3	TGTGCCAGCACCCCCGTGGGCGGGGGGCAGGGAGATACGCAGTATTTT	CASTPVGGGQGDTQYF
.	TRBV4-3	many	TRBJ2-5	TGCGCCAGCAGCCTGACACACCAAGAGACCCAGTACTTC	CASSLTHQETQYF
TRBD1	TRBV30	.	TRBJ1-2	TGTGCCTGGAGGGGGGGACAGGCGCCTGGGGGCTACACCTTC	CAWRGGQAPGGYTF
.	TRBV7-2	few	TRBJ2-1	TGTGCCAGCAGCTTAAGGACAGACTCCTACAATGAGCAGTTCTTC	CASSLRTDSYNEQFF
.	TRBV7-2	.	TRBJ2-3	TGTGCCAGCAGCTCCTACGACACGAATACGCAGTATTTT	CASSSYDTNTQYF
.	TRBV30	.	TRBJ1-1	TGTGCCTGGAGCTCCGGACAGAAATTCGGGCTGGAAGCTTTCTTT	CAWSSGQKFGLEAFF
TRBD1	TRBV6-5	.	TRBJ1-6	TGTGCCAGCGGCCGCGGGACAGAAAATTCACCCCTCCACTTT	CASGRGTENSPLHF